Here is one T cell receptor (beta chain) with its context. Its antigen is not identified. Germline CDR1 reads SGHDN; CDR2 reads FVKESK. The CDR3 has 16 amino acids. The V gene lost 1 base and the J gene lost 6 bases, with 17 bases spanning the gap. TCRdb used MiXCR to reprocess the 5' RACE reads, holding one entry per CDR3 protein. The sample yields 150,000 to 200,000 distinct CDR3 sequences, roughly 13% seen once. The data stem from a study of CD8 T cells in ankylosing spondylitis. Study outcomes and limitations: Disease-linked clones had a CD8+ phenotype and relatively low frequency in peripheral blood.

Specimen: blood, either unsorted or a sorted T cell fraction (not recorded which). The chain is built from TRBV14 and TRBJ2-3; a possible D gene is TRBD1 (6 bases). This TCR came from a male donor with ankylosing spondylitis or in good health (not recorded which). The CDR3 DNA sequence: TGTGCCAGCAGCCAAGGACTAACCTGGGGGCAGGATACGCAGTATTTT. Its protein is CASSQGLTWGQDTQYF.